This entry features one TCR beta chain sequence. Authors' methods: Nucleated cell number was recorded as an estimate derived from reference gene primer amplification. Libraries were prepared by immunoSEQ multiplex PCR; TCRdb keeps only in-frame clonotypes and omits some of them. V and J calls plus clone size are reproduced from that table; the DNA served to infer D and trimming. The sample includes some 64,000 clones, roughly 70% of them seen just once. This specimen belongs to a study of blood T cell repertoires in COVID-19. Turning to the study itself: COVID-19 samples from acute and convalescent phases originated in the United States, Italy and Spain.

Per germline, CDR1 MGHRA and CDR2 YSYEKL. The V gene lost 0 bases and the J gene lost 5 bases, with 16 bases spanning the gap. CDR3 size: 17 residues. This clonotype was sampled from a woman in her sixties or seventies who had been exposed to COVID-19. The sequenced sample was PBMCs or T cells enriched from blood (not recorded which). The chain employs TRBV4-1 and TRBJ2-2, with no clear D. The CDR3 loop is CASSQDLGSSGTGELFF. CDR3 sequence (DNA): TGCGCCAGCAGCCAAGATCTTGGTAGCTCCGGAACCGGGGAGCTGTTTTTT.